The entry below describes one TCR beta chain. The data belong to a study of blood T cell repertoires in COVID-19. Study at large: From the United States, Italy and Spain came samples of acute and convalescent COVID-19.

Germline loops: CDR1 MNHEY, CDR2 SMNVEV (reference sequence). Unmatched junction bases numbered 9, after V lost 5 bases and J lost 5 bases. The CDR3 has 16 residues. How the authors handled the data: Reference gene primer amplification in the assay estimated nucleated cell counts. Repertoires were generated with immunoSEQ multiplex PCR, while TCRdb's copy carries only in-frame clones and drops some. V, J and clone size reflect that table, while D and trimming were determined from the DNA. The data show 65,000 to 85,000 clones, roughly 87% seen once. The clonotype originates from a man between 45 and 60 years old with active COVID-19. The genes are TRBV27 and TRBJ1-5; 10 positions agree with TRBD1. The sample was peripheral blood. CDR3 sequence: CASSKGQGLRDQPQHF. CDR3 DNA: TGTGCCAGCAGTAAGGGACAGGGGTTGAGGGATCAGCCCCAGCATTTT.